These 22 T cell receptor beta chains were sequenced from one sample in a study of shared T cell receptors in the human thymus. The assay was immunoSEQ multiplex PCR, and TCRdb's table has in-frame clones only and misses some. The table lists some 640,000 clones, around 87% of them singletons. These data also featured in a second study, about human thymus T cells.

The specimen sequenced was thymocytes. Receptors were obtained from a boy in the first two years of life with a congenital heart defect.

This clone was seen more than once but under ten times. Other nucleotide sequences from this sample produce the same CDR3. The chain recombines TRBV28 with TRBJ1-6; perhaps TRBD1 as D (5 bases). Germline loops: CDR1 MDHEN, CDR2 SYDVKM. V was pared by 5 bases and J by 5 bases, with 16 bases between. This CDR3 has 16 residues. This chain's CDR3 is CASSPPNDSDNSPLHF. The CDR3 DNA reads TGTGCCAGCAGTCCTCCTAACGACAGCGATAATTCACCCCTCCACTTT.

This clone was seen only a few times. The chain combines TRBV5-4 with TRBJ2-7; TRBD2 is a possible D gene (6 bases). V shed 1 base and J shed 4 bases, with 6 bases lying between them. This CDR3 has 12 residues. Per germline, CDR1 SGHNT and CDR2 YYREEE (reference sequence). CDR3 in DNA: TGTGCCAGCAGCTTGCGGGGGTACGAGCAGTACTTC. Amino acids: CASSLRGYEQYF. Using reference TRBV5-4 and TRBJ2-7 for the parts outside the CDR3, the full variable domain is ETGVTQSPTHLIKTRGQQVTLRCSSQSGHNTVSWYQQALGQGPQFIFQYYREEENGRGNFPPRFSGLQFPNYSSELNVNALELDDSALYLCASSLRGYEQYFGPGTRLTVT.

CDR3 sequence reads: CASSYSPSGISYEQYF. The CDR3, as DNA: TGTGCCAGCAGTTACTCCCCTTCAGGGATCTCCTACGAGCAGTACTTC. The gene calls are TRBV6-5 and TRBJ2-7; D may be TRBD1 (5 bases). V lost 0 bases, J lost 0 bases, and 12 bases lay in between. CDR1 and CDR2 (germline): MNHEY, SVGAGI. This CDR3 contains 16 residues.

This chain connects TRBV6-4 to TRBJ1-1; 7 bases match TRBD1. The V gene end was trimmed by 6 bases and the J gene end by 4 bases; junction bases not matched to a gene: 11. The CDR3 has 15 residues. Looked up from germline, CDR1 is MRHNA and CDR2 is SNTAGT. The CDR3 sequence: CASRRRGVPSTEAFF. The DNA for the CDR3 is TGTGCCAGCAGGCGCAGGGGGGTCCCCAGCACTGAAGCTTTCTTT.

The chain uses TRBV9 and TRBJ2-5, with a tentative D call TRBD1 (6 bases). Germline CDR1 and CDR2: SGDLS and YYNGEE. This CDR3 is 15 amino acids long. V lost 4 bases and J 3 bases, leaving 16 bases between the germline ends. The CDR3 reads CASSSGRRTEETQYF. For the CDR3, the DNA is TGTGCCAGCAGCTCTGGAAGACGGACAGAAGAGACCCAGTACTTC. Full variable domain (missing parts from reference TRBV9 and TRBJ2-5): DSGVTQTPKHLITATGQRVTLRCSPRSGDLSVYWYQQSLDQGLQFLIQYYNGEERAKGNILERFSAQQFPDLHSELNLSSLELGDSALYFCASSSGRRTEETQYFGPGTRLLVL.

The DNA for the CDR3 is TGTGCCAGCAGCGGTCATGACGGGATGAACACTGAAGCTTTCTTT. It codes for CASSGHDGMNTEAFF. The rearrangement links TRBV11-2 to TRBJ1-1; no reliable D call. The germline CDR1 and CDR2 sequences are SGHAT and FQNNGV. The CDR3 totals 15 residues. Trimming left V 5 bases short and J 0 bases short, with 13 bases between.

The gene calls are TRBV7-9 and TRBJ2-7, with 8 bases aligning to TRBD2. CDR3 length equals 14 residues. CDR1 and CDR2 from the germline V gene are SEHNR and FQNEAQ (reference sequence). V trimming: 6 bases; J trimming: 3 bases; junction bases outside the gene matches: 7. CDR3 region: CASRPAGDLYEQYF. Written as DNA, the CDR3 is TGTGCCAGCAGGCCAGCGGGAGACCTCTACGAGCAGTACTTC.

The rearrangement joins TRBV27 to TRBJ1-2; D may be TRBD1 (5 bases). The CDR3 consists of 15 residues. In germline, CDR1 is MNHEY, CDR2 SMNVEV (reference sequence). V was trimmed by 8 bases and J by 5 bases, leaving 21 bases between them. This chain's CDR3 is CASQPYTQARYGYTF. CDR3 DNA sequence: TGTGCCAGCCAACCGTATACACAGGCTCGTTATGGCTACACCTTC.

The V gene is TRBV28, the J gene TRBJ2-7, with a tentative D call TRBD2 (5 bases). The CDR3 is made up of 14 amino acids. CDR1 MDHEN and CDR2 SYDVKM come from the germline V gene. The V end was cut by 2 bases, the J end by 3 bases, with 11 bases between. The CDR3 coding sequence is TGTGCCAGCAGTTTAACTGGTCGGGGCTACGAGCAGTACTTC. Amino acid sequence: CASSLTGRGYEQYF.

The chain combines TRBV10-2 with TRBJ1-5; TRBD1 might be the D (5 bases). CDR1 is WSHSY, CDR2 SAAADI, per germline. Trimming removed 9 bases at V and 2 bases at J, with 11 bases between. This CDR3 is built from 13 residues. CDR3 sequence reads: CASRQRGNQPQHF. The CDR3 DNA reads as TGCGCCAGTAGACAGCGTGGCAATCAGCCCCAGCATTTT.

The CDR3 sequence: CASRRPRGLVTEAFF. The CDR3, as DNA: TGTGCCAGCAGGCGGCCAAGGGGGCTTGTCACTGAAGCTTTCTTT. This sequence joins TRBV2 and TRBJ1-1; TRBD1 aligns across 7 bases. V lost 6 bases to trimming and J lost 4 bases; unmatched junction nucleotides: 11. CDR3 length: 15 residues. Germline-derived CDR1 and CDR2 are SNHLY and FYNNEI.

The chain recombines TRBV14 with TRBJ2-1; D ambiguous. The germline V gene encodes CDR1 SGHDN and CDR2 FVKESK. The CDR3 runs 14 residues. The V gene lost 3 bases and the J gene lost 6 bases, with 12 bases spanning the gap. DNA for the CDR3: TGTGCCAGCAGCCATTCTACGCTATCCAATGAGCAGTTCTTC. Its translation is CASSHSTLSNEQFF.

The J gene is TRBJ1-1, the V gene TRBV6-1, with 8 bases lining up with TRBD1. CDR1 MNHNS and CDR2 SASEGT come from the germline V gene. This CDR3 comprises 17 residues. V lost 0 bases to trimming and J lost 0 bases; unmatched junction nucleotides: 6. The CDR3 nucleotides read TGTGCCAGCAGTGAAGCGCACGGACAGGGCATGAACACTGAAGCTTTCTTT. Translation: CASSEAHGQGMNTEAFF.

This sequence joins TRBV27 and TRBJ2-1; 11 bases fit TRBD1. Trimming took 4 bases from V and 4 from J; bases not matched to a gene: 6. Germline CDR1 reads MNHEY; CDR2 reads SMNVEV (reference sequence). The CDR3 is 16 amino acids. In DNA, the CDR3 is TGTGCCAGCAGTTCGGACAGGGGGCCCGGGTACAATGAGCAGTTCTTC. It is translated as CASSSDRGPGYNEQFF.

The V gene is TRBV7-8, the J gene TRBJ1-3; D gene uncertain. The CDR3 is made up of 15 amino acids. V dropped 1 base and J dropped 0 bases, with 7 bases sitting between them. Per germline, CDR1 SGHVS and CDR2 FQNEAQ. CDR3 sequence: CASSLGTYSGNTIYF. The DNA of the CDR3 is TGTGCCAGCAGCTTAGGAACTTACTCTGGAAACACCATATATTTT. Combining the CDR3 with reference TRBV7-8 and TRBJ1-3 gives the whole variable domain GAGVSQSPRYKVAKRGQDVALRCDPISGHVSLFWYQQALGQGPEFLTYFQNEAQLDKSGLPSDRFFAERPEGSVSTLKIQRTQQEDSAVYLCASSLGTYSGNTIYFGEGSWLTVV.

DNA of the CDR3: TGTGCCAGCAGTGAAGCGGGAGGACTAGCGGGTGCACAAGAGACCCAGTACTTC. This encodes CASSEAGGLAGAQETQYF. The genes are TRBV2 and TRBJ2-5, with 11 bases identical to TRBD2. Germline values: CDR1 SNHLY, CDR2 FYNNEI. This CDR3 has 18 residues. With 0 bases clipped from V and 2 bases from J, the junction kept 8 bases outside the gene matches. Full variable domain (outside the CDR3, taken from reference TRBV2 and TRBJ2-5): EPEVTQTPSHQVTQMGQEVILRCVPISNHLYFYWYRQILGQKVEFLVSFYNNEISEKSEIFDDQFSVERPDGSNFTLKIRSTKLEDSAMYFCASSEAGGLAGAQETQYFGPGTRLLVL.

V and J are TRBV9 and TRBJ1-1; 7 nucleotides align to TRBD1. V lost 0 bases, J lost 1 base, and 6 bases stayed unmatched. The germline V gene has CDR1 SGDLS and CDR2 YYNGEE. There are 16 residues in the CDR3. This CDR3 is CASSVAPDRWNTEAFF. In DNA, the CDR3 is TGTGCCAGCAGCGTAGCACCGGACAGGTGGAACACTGAAGCTTTCTTT.

This chain joins TRBV29-1 and TRBJ2-6, with D possibly being TRBD1 (6 bases). CDR3 length: 15 amino acids. Germline V gives CDR1 SQVTM, CDR2 ANQGSEA. V was clipped by 6 bases and J by 3 bases, with 15 bases between them. CDR3 protein: CSVELQGCGANVLTF. The CDR3 bases are TGCAGCGTCGAACTACAGGGTTGTGGGGCCAACGTCCTGACTTTC.

There are a few counts of this clone. The chain joins TRBV5-1 to TRBJ2-3; D ambiguous. CDR1 is SGHRS and CDR2 is YFSETQ in the germline V gene. This CDR3 has 16 amino acids. The V end was cut by 0 bases, the J end by 0 bases, with 11 bases between. CDR3 sequence: CASSLDQIGSTDTQYF. The CDR3 nucleotides read TGCGCCAGCAGCTTGGACCAGATCGGGAGCACAGATACGCAGTATTTT.

This chain joins TRBV15 and TRBJ2-7, with 12 bases lining up with TRBD2. The CDR3 loop spans 16 amino acids. Trimming cost V 0 bases and J 2 bases; bases outside gene matches: 2. Germline V lookup: CDR1 LNHNV, CDR2 YYDKDF (reference sequence). The CDR3 protein is CATSRESSGGAYEQYF. CDR3 sequence (DNA): TGTGCCACCAGCAGAGAATCTAGCGGGGGGGCCTACGAGCAGTACTTC.

The rearrangement joins TRBV15 to TRBJ1-6; tentatively, D is TRBD1 (6 bases). The CDR3 is 13 residues long. CDR1 LNHNV and CDR2 YYDKDF come from the germline V gene (reference sequence). Trimming took 5 bases from V and 10 from J, leaving 12 bases between them. The CDR3, as DNA: TGTGCCACCAGCTGGGCAGGGGCCTCACCCCTCCACTTT. Translation gives CATSWAGASPLHF.

CDR3: CSGGLAGARNIQYF. In nucleotides, the CDR3 is TGCAGCGGCGGACTAGCGGGAGCGCGAAACATTCAGTACTTC. This chain connects TRBV29-1 to TRBJ2-4, with 13 bases aligning to TRBD2. V trimming: 7 bases; J trimming: 6 bases; junction bases outside the gene matches: 6. Germline-derived CDR1 and CDR2 are SQVTM and ANQGSEA. The CDR3 spans 14 residues. The full variable domain, in which reference TRBV29-1 and TRBJ2-4 provide the parts outside the CDR3, is SAVISQKPSRDICQRGTSLTIQCQVDSQVTMMFWYRQQPGQSLTLIATANQGSEATYESGFVIDKFPISRPNLTFSTLTVSNMSPEDSSIYLCSGGLAGARNIQYFGAGTRLSVL.